Listed below are T cell receptor beta chains from one sample, sequenced in a study of cytomegalovirus exposure and HLA in healthy donors. The repertoire was sequenced with immunoSEQ multiplex PCR; TCRdb's copy has only in-frame clones and lacks some. Altogether over 200,000 clones are present, 70% to 80% being singletons, with the ten largest covering 3.8%. Material for sequencing was PBMCs. All receptors come from a male donor in good health and CMV-seronegative. CDR3s include the opening cysteine and the closing phenylalanine or tryptophan. Each record gives: CDR3 protein, V gene, J gene, D gene. D genes are given only for firm matches.

CDR3: CATSRGLSGTAMRYEQYF
V: TRBV15
J: TRBJ2-7
D: -

CDR3: CASSEYTLLADYGYTF
V: TRBV6-1
J: TRBJ1-2
D: -

CDR3: CASSLVGTRGGNEQFF
V: TRBV11-3
J: TRBJ2-1
D: TRBD2

CDR3: CASSESGSYEQYF
V: TRBV2
J: TRBJ2-7
D: -

CDR3: CASSPAGTATNEKLFF
V: TRBV7-9
J: TRBJ1-4
D: -

CDR3: CASGLQTSYGYTF
V: TRBV12-5
J: TRBJ1-2
D: -

CDR3: CASSHLTPGTEAFF
V: TRBV4-1
J: TRBJ1-1
D: -

CDR3: CSVEVYRNNEQFF
V: TRBV29-1
J: TRBJ2-1
D: -

CDR3: CASSLAGTGSTDTQYF
V: TRBV11-2
J: TRBJ2-3
D: TRBD1

CDR3: CASSKGQGSHDEQFF
V: TRBV5-6
J: TRBJ2-1
D: TRBD1

CDR3: CASSWSTGSSYNEQFF
V: TRBV5-1
J: TRBJ2-1
D: -

CDR3: CASSLSRQGGETQYF
V: TRBV27
J: TRBJ2-5
D: TRBD1

CDR3: CASRRTSGRETQYF
V: TRBV5-1
J: TRBJ2-5
D: TRBD2

CDR3: CASSSGQSPYGYTF
V: TRBV28
J: TRBJ1-2
D: -

CDR3: CASRGLGTSGLRQFF
V: TRBV7-8
J: TRBJ2-1
D: TRBD2

CDR3: CASRADSGRTEAFF
V: TRBV6-5
J: TRBJ1-1
D: -

CDR3: CASRTSGITDTQYF
V: TRBV28
J: TRBJ2-3
D: TRBD2

CDR3: CASSFDSTYEQYF
V: TRBV5-1
J: TRBJ2-7
D: -

CDR3: CASSSRTGGLGYTF
V: TRBV7-2
J: TRBJ1-2
D: TRBD1

CDR3: CASSSLSGLAGEETQYF
V: TRBV28
J: TRBJ2-5
D: TRBD2

CDR3: CASSLELASNEQYF
V: TRBV7-2
J: TRBJ2-7
D: TRBD2

CDR3: CASINTGMNTEAFF
V: TRBV2
J: TRBJ1-1
D: -

CDR3: CASSTQGVISEAFF
V: TRBV28
J: TRBJ1-1
D: TRBD1

CDR3: CASSWSGSIETQYF
V: TRBV5-4
J: TRBJ2-5
D: TRBD2

CDR3: CASSLTGIYEQYF
V: TRBV5-6
J: TRBJ2-7
D: -

CDR3: CASSPPDGRGYEQYF
V: TRBV18
J: TRBJ2-7
D: -

CDR3: CASSQEKDRDYEQYF
V: TRBV4-1
J: TRBJ2-7
D: TRBD1

CDR3: CASSPGRALDEQYF
V: TRBV5-4
J: TRBJ2-7
D: -

CDR3: CASSPRDRGVEQYF
V: TRBV9
J: TRBJ2-7
D: TRBD1

CDR3: CASSPRIPPYEQYF
V: TRBV28
J: TRBJ2-7
D: -

CDR3: CASSLGPRDEQYF
V: TRBV5-5
J: TRBJ2-7
D: -

CDR3: CSSGTGPTEAFF
V: TRBV29-1
J: TRBJ1-1
D: -

CDR3: CASSQSFQGPPGANVLTF
V: TRBV4-1
J: TRBJ2-6
D: -

CDR3: CASSLVSVTEAFF
V: TRBV28
J: TRBJ1-1
D: -

CDR3: CASRRAGGDGYTF
V: TRBV27
J: TRBJ1-2
D: -

CDR3: CASSPLLTPGNTEAFF
V: TRBV19
J: TRBJ1-1
D: -

CDR3: CSSSSHRGGYTF
V: TRBV7-9
J: TRBJ1-2
D: TRBD1

CDR3: CASSPGLAGAYEQYF
V: TRBV5-1
J: TRBJ2-7
D: TRBD2

CDR3: CASSLEGVRGYGYTF
V: TRBV5-1
J: TRBJ1-2
D: -

CDR3: CASSPTVYGYTF
V: TRBV14
J: TRBJ1-2
D: -

CDR3: CASEDRRSTGELFF
V: TRBV30
J: TRBJ2-2
D: TRBD1

CDR3: CASSLGPGALIAGGSIKSSYEQYF
V: TRBV5-1
J: TRBJ2-7
D: TRBD2

CDR3: CSSSLSLGRSTGELFF
V: TRBV7-9
J: TRBJ2-2
D: -

CDR3: CASSLFGGSSDEQYF
V: TRBV27
J: TRBJ2-7
D: TRBD2

CDR3: CASIATSGYQETQYF
V: TRBV25-1
J: TRBJ2-5
D: TRBD2

CDR3: CASSTGTGPGTEAFF
V: TRBV18
J: TRBJ1-1
D: TRBD1

CDR3: CASSINREREISYNEQFF
V: TRBV21-1
J: TRBJ2-1
D: -

CDR3: CASSVATGTGPLAETQYF
V: TRBV9
J: TRBJ2-5
D: TRBD1

CDR3: CASSARRDSIQSNTEAFF
V: TRBV9
J: TRBJ1-1
D: -

CDR3: CASSGTSDPRLEQFF
V: TRBV7-3
J: TRBJ2-1
D: TRBD2